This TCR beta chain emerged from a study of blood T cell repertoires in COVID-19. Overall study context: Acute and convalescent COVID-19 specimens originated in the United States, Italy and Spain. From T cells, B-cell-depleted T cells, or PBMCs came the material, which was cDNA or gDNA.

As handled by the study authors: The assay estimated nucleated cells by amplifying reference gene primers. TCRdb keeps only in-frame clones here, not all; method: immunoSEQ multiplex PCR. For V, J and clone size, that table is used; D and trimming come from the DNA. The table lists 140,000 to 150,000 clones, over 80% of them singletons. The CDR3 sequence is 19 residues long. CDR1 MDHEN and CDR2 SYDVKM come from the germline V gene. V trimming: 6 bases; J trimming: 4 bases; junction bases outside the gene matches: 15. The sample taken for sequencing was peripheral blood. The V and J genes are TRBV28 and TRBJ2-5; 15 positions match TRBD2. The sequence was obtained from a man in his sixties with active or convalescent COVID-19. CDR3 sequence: CASSRRRGGLAGGRETQYF. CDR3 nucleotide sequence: TGTGCCAGCAGCCGCAGGAGGGGGGGACTAGCGGGAGGACGAGAGACCCAGTACTTC.